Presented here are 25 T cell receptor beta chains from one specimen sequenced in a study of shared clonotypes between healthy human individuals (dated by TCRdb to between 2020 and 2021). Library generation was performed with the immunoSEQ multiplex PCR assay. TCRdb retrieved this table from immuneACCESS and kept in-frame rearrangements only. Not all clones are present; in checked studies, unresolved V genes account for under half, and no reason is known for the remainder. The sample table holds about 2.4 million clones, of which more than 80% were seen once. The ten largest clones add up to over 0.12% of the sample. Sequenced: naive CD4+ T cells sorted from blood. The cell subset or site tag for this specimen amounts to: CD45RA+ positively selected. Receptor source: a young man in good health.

The CDR3 DNA is TGTGCCAGCAGCTTGGGGTGGACTAGCGGTTTCCAAGAGACCCAGTACTTC. The encoded protein is CASSLGWTSGFQETQYF. The chain uses TRBV5-4 and TRBJ2-5, with 10 positions matching TRBD2. Germline CDR1 SGHNT, CDR2 YYREEE (reference sequence). The CDR3 runs to 17 residues. V lost 0 bases to trimming and J lost 1 base; unmatched junction nucleotides: 6.

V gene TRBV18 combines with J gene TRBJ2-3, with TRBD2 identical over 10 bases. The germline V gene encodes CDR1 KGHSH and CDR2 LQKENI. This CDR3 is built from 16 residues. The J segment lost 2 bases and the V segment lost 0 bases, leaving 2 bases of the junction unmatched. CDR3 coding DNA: TGTGCCAGCTCACCACCCCTAGCGGGGGACACAGATACGCAGTATTTT. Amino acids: CASSPPLAGDTDTQYF.

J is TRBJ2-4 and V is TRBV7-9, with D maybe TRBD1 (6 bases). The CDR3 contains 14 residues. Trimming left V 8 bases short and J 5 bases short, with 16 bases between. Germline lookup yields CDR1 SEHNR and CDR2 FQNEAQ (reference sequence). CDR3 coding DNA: TGTGCCAGCGGGATTGCGACAGGCCAAAACATTCAGTACTTC. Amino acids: CASGIATGQNIQYF.

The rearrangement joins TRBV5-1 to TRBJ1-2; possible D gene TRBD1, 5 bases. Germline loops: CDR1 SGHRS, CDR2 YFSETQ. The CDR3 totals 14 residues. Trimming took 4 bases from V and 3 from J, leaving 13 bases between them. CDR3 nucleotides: TGCGCCAGCAGCCCAGCAACAGGATACTATGGCTACACCTTC. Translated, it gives CASSPATGYYGYTF.

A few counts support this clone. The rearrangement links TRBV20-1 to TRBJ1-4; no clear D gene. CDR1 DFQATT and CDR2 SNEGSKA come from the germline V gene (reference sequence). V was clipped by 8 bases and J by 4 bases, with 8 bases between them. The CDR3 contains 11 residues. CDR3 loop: CSSRDNEKLFF. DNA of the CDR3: TGCAGTTCCCGGGATAATGAAAAACTGTTTTTT.

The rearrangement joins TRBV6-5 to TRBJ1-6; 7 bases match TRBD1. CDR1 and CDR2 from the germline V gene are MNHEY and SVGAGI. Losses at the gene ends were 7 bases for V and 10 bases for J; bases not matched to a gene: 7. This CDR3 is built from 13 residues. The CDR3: CASTSDRISPLHF. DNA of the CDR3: TGTGCCAGCACCTCGGACAGGATCTCACCCCTCCACTTT.

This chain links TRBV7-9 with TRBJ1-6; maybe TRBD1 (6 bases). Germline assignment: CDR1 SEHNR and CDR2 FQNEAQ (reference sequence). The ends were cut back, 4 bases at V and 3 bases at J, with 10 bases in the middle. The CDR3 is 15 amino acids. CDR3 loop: CASSSGTNYNSPLHF. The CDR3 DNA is TGTGCCAGCAGCTCAGGGACAAACTATAATTCACCCCTCCACTTT.

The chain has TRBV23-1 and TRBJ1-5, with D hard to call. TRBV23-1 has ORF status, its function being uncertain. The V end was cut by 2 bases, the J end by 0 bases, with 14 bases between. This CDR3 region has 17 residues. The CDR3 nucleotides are TGCGCCAGCAGTCAAGTTATCAGGTTTTATAGCAATCAGCCCCAGCATTTT. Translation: CASSQVIRFYSNQPQHF.

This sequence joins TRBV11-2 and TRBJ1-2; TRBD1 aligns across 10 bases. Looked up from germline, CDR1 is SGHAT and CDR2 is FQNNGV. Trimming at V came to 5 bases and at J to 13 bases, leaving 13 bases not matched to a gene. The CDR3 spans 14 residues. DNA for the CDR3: TGTGCCAGCAGCCGAACCCCCGGACAGGGGGTTCCCACCTTC. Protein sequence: CASSRTPGQGVPTF. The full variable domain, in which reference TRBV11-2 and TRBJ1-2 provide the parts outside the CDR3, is EAGVAQSPRYKIIEKRQSVAFWCNPISGHATLYWYQQILGQGPKLLIQFQNNGVVDDSQLPKDRFSAERLKGVDSTLKIQPAKLEDSAVYLCASSRTPGQGVPTFGSGTRLTVV.

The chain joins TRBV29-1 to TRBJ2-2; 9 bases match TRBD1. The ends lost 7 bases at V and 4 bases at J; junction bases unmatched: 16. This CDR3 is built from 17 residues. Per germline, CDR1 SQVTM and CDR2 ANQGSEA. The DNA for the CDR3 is TGCAGCGCCACAAGTTCTTGGACAGGGGCGAGCACCGGGGAGCTGTTTTTT. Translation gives CSATSSWTGASTGELFF.

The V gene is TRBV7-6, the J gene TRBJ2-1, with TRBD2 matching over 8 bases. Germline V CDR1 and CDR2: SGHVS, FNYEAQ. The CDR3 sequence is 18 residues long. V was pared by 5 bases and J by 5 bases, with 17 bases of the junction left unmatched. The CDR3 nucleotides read TGTGCCAGCAGCAAGGAGGATATATTCGGGACTAGGGACAATGAGCAGTTCTTC. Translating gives CASSKEDIFGTRDNEQFF.

CDR3 nucleotide sequence: TGTGCCAGCAGCAGAGAGGGGGGATCCGAGCAGTACTTC. It translates to CASSREGGSEQYF. This chain connects TRBV2 to TRBJ2-7; D may be TRBD1 or TRBD2 (6 bases each). The CDR3 loop spans 13 amino acids. Germline lookup yields CDR1 SNHLY and CDR2 FYNNEI. The V gene lost 6 bases and the J gene lost 6 bases, with 15 bases spanning the gap.

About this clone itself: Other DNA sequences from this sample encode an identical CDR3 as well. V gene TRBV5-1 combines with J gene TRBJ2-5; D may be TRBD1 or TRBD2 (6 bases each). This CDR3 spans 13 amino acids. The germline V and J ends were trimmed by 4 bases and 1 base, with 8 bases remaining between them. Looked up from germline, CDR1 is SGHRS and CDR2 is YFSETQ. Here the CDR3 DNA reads TGCGCCAGCAGCGGGGGGCCCCAAGAGACCCAGTACTTC. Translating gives CASSGGPQETQYF.

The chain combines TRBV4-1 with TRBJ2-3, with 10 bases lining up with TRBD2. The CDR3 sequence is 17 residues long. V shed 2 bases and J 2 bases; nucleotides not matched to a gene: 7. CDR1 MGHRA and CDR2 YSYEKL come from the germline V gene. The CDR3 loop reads CASSQMSGGGFTDTQYF. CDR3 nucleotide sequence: TGCGCCAGCAGCCAAATGAGCGGGGGGGGTTTCACAGATACGCAGTATTTT.

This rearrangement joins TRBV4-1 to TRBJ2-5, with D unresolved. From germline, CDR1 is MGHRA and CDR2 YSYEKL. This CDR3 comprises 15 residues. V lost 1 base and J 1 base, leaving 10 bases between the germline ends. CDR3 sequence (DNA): TGCGCCAGCAGCCAAGTCGGTTCGACCCAAGAGACCCAGTACTTC. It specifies CASSQVGSTQETQYF.

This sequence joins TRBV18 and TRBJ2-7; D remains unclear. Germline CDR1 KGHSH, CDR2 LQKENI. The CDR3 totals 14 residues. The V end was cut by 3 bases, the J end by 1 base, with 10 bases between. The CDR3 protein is CASSPSQVSYEQYF. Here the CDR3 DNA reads TGTGCCAGCTCACCGAGCCAGGTTTCCTACGAGCAGTACTTC.

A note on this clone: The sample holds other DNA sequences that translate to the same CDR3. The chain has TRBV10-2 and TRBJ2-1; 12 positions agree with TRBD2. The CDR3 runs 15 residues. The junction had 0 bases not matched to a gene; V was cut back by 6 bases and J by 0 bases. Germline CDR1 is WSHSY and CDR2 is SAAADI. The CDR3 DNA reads TGCGCCAGCAGACTAGCGGGAGGCTCCTACAATGAGCAGTTCTTC. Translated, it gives CASRLAGGSYNEQFF.

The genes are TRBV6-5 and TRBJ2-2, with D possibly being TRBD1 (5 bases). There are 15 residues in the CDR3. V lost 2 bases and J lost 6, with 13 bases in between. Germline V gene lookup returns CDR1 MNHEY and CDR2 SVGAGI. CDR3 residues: CASSYRAQAAGELFF. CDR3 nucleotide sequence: TGTGCCAGCAGTTACCGGGCACAGGCGGCCGGGGAGCTGTTTTTT.

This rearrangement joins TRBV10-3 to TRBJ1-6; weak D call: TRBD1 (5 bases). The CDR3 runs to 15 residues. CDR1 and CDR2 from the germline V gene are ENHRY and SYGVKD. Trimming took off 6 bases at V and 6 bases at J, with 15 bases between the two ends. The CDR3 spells CAISPLGQSNSPLHF. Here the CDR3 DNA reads TGTGCCATCAGCCCCCTGGGGCAATCTAATTCACCCCTCCACTTT.

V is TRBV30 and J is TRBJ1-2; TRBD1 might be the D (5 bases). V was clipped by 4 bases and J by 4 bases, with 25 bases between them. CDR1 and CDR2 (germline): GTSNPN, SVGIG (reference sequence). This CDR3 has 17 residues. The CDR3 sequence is CAWNFRDDGNGIYGYTF. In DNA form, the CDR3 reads TGTGCCTGGAATTTCCGGGACGATGGGAATGGGATCTATGGCTACACCTTC.

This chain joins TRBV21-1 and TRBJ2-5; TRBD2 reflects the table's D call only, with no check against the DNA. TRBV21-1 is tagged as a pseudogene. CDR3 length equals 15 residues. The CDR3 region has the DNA TGTGCCAGCGCTGGTAGTGGGGGGGCAAAAGAGACCCAGTACTTC. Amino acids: CASAGSGGAKETQYF.

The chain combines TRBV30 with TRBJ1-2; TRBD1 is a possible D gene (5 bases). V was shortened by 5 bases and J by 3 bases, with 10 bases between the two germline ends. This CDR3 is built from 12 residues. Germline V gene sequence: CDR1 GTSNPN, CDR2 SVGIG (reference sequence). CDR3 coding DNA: TGTGCCTGGGGGGGGTTCGACTATGGCTACACCTTC. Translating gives CAWGGFDYGYTF.

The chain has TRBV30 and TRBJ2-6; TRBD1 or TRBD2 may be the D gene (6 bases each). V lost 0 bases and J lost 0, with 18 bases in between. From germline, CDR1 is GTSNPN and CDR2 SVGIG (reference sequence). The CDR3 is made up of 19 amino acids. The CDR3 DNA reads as TGTGCCTGGAGTGTACAGGGCGGAGGGTATATCTCTGGGGCCAACGTCCTGACTTTC. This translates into CAWSVQGGGYISGANVLTF.

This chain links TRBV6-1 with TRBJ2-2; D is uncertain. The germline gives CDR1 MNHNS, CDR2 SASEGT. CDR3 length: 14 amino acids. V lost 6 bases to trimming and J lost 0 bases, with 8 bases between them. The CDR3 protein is CASRNLANTGELFF. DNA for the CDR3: TGTGCCAGCAGAAATCTAGCGAACACCGGGGAGCTGTTTTTT.

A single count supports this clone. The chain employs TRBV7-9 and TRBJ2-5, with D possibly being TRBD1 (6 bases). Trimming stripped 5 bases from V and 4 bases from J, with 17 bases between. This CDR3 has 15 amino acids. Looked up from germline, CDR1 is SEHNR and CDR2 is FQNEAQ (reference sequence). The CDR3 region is CASSPGQGPAETQYF. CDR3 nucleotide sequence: TGTGCCAGCAGCCCAGGGCAGGGGCCCGCAGAGACCCAGTACTTC.